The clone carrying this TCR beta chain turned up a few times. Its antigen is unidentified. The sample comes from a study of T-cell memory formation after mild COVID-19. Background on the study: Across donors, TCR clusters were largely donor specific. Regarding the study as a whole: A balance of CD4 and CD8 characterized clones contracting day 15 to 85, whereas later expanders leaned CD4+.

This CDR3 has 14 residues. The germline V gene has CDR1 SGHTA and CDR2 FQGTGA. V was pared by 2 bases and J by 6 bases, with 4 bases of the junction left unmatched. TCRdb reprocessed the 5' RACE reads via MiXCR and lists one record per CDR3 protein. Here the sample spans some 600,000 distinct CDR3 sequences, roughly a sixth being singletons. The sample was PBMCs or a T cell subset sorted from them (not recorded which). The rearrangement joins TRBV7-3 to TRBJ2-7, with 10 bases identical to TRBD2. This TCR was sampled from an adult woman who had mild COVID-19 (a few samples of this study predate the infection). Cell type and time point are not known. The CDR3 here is CASSLSSGSSEQYF. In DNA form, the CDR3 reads TGTGCCAGCAGCTTATCTAGCGGGAGCTCCGAGCAGTACTTC.